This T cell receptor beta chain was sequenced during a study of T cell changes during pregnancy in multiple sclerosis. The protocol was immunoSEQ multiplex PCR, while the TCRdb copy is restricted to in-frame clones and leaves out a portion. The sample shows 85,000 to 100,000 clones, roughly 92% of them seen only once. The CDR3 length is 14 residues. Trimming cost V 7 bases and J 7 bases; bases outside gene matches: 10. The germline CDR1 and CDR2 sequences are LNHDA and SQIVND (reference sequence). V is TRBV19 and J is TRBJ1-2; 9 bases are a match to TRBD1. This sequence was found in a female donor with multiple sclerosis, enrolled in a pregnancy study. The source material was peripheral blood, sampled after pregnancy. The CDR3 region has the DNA TGTGCCAGTACCTCCGGGACAGGGAGGTTTGGCTACACCTTC. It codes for CASTSGTGRFGYTF.